The 25 T cell receptor beta chains below all came from one sample that was sequenced in a study of cytomegalovirus exposure and HLA in healthy donors. 13 Jbeta primers and 60 Vbeta primers were used for the PCR. Sequencing used immunoSEQ multiplex PCR; TCRdb keeps in-frame clones, though not all of them. The sample has some 130,000 clones; 79% are singletons. The sample taken for sequencing was PBMCs. The receptors shown here come from a man aged 18 to 35 in good health and CMV-seronegative.

The chain combines TRBV5-1 with TRBJ1-2; D may be TRBD1 (5 bases). The CDR3 totals 15 residues. V gave up 4 bases and J gave up 8 bases, with 21 bases separating them. The germline V gene has CDR1 SGHRS and CDR2 YFSETQ. In nucleotides, the CDR3 is TGCGCCAGCAGCGCGGAGGGGACCCGGACTTGGGGCTACACCTTC. Amino acids: CASSAEGTRTWGYTF.

This chain connects TRBV7-8 to TRBJ1-2; D is uncertain. The germline gives CDR1 SGHVS, CDR2 FQNEAQ. CDR3 length: 15 amino acids. Between the trimmed V and J ends, which lost 0 bases and 0 bases, there was a span of 8 bases. As DNA, the CDR3 is TGTGCCAGCAGCTTAGCGGGGAGACCTAACTATGGCTACACCTTC. Protein: CASSLAGRPNYGYTF.

The chain uses TRBV5-5 and TRBJ2-2; 7 nucleotides align to TRBD2. Germline V gene lookup returns CDR1 SGHKS and CDR2 YYEKEE (reference sequence). This CDR3 has 15 amino acids. V was pared by 0 bases and J by 3 bases, with 2 bases of the junction left unmatched. The CDR3 is CASSLDGGYTGELFF. The CDR3 nucleotides are TGTGCCAGCAGCTTGGACGGGGGGTACACCGGGGAGCTGTTTTTT. The variable domain in full, with the rest retrieved from reference TRBV5-5 and TRBJ2-2, is DAGVTQSPTHLIKTRGQQVTLRCSPISGHKSVSWYQQVLGQGPQFIFQYYEKEERGRGNFPDRFSARQFPNYSSELNVNALLLGDSALYLCASSLDGGYTGELFFGEGSRLTVL.

This clone was counted a few times. The chain links TRBV6-5 to TRBJ1-1; no clear D. V was trimmed by 0 bases and J by 0 bases, leaving 11 bases between them. This CDR3 is 16 amino acids long. Per the germline V gene, CDR1 is MNHEY and CDR2 is SVGAGI. CDR3: CASSYSPAGMNTEAFF. Written as DNA, the CDR3 is TGTGCCAGCAGTTACTCCCCGGCCGGGATGAACACTGAAGCTTTCTTT.

With respect to this clone: This sample also contains other DNA sequences that code for the same CDR3. The V and J genes are TRBV18 and TRBJ2-5; TRBD1 matches 8 bases. Germline V gene data show CDR1 as KGHSH and CDR2 as LQKENI. The CDR3 length is 16 residues. Trimming at V came to 4 bases and at J to 5 bases, leaving 12 bases not matched to a gene. CDR3 DNA sequence: TGTGCCAGCTCACGAGTCCAGACAGGGGTTGAGGAGACCCAGTACTTC. It translates to CASSRVQTGVEETQYF.

This clone turned up a few times. This chain links TRBV7-9 with TRBJ2-7; D is ambiguous. Germline V gene data show CDR1 as SEHNR and CDR2 as FQNEAQ (reference sequence). This CDR3 comprises 12 residues. The V end was cut by 5 bases, the J end by 7 bases, with 12 bases between. CDR3 region: CASSLASTEQYV. As DNA, the CDR3 is TGTGCCAGCAGCCTTGCATCGACAGAGCAGTACGTC.

The V and J genes are TRBV28 and TRBJ1-4, with D perhaps TRBD1 (5 bases). CDR1 and CDR2 from the germline V gene are MDHEN and SYDVKM. The V end was cut by 2 bases, the J end by 5 bases, with 9 bases between. The length of the CDR3 is 14 residues. The CDR3 nucleotides are TGTGCCAGCAGTTTAGGCAGGGTAAATGAAAAACTGTTTTTT. Protein product: CASSLGRVNEKLFF.

The sample holds a few counts of this clone. The J gene is TRBJ1-5, the V gene TRBV30; perhaps TRBD1 as D (6 bases). Germline values: CDR1 GTSNPN, CDR2 SVGIG (reference sequence). There are 15 residues in the CDR3. V lost 3 bases, J lost 1 base, and 13 bases lay in between. As DNA, the CDR3 is TGTGCCTGGAGCGTAGGAACAGGGAGCAATCAGCCCCAGCATTTT. Translated, it gives CAWSVGTGSNQPQHF.

This chain uses TRBV27 with TRBJ2-1; D might be TRBD1 (6 bases). With 5 bases removed from V and 3 bases from J, the gap between germline ends came to 23 bases. The V gene's germline CDR1 is MNHEY and CDR2 SMNVEV (reference sequence). The CDR3 contains 18 residues. This chain's CDR3 is CASSQPVGSGQYYNEQFF. DNA of the CDR3: TGTGCCAGCAGTCAACCCGTGGGTTCTGGACAGTACTACAATGAGCAGTTCTTC.

This chain joins TRBV7-2 and TRBJ2-7; 7 bases align to TRBD2. J was trimmed by 3 bases and V by 6 bases; bases with no gene match: 14. The CDR3 runs to 16 residues. Germline CDR1 SGHTA, CDR2 FQGNSA. Written as DNA, the CDR3 is TGTGCCAGCAGGTCCCGGGGCGGGGGTGGGGGCTACGAGCAGTACTTC. Its protein product is CASRSRGGGGGYEQYF. Filled out from reference TRBV7-2 and TRBJ2-7, the complete variable domain reads GAGVSQSPSNKVTEKGKDVELRCDPISGHTALYWYRQSLGQGLEFLIYFQGNSAPDKSGLPSDRFSAERTGGSVSTLTIQRTQQEDSAVYLCASRSRGGGGGYEQYFGPGTRLTVT.

The gene calls are TRBV5-1 and TRBJ1-1; tentatively, D is TRBD1 (6 bases). CDR1 is SGHRS, CDR2 YFSETQ, per germline. The V gene lost 4 bases and the J gene lost 0 bases, with 25 bases spanning the gap. The CDR3 has 19 residues. The CDR3 loop is CASSPSIGGGRPVNTEAFF. The CDR3 nucleotides read TGCGCCAGCAGCCCCTCAATCGGGGGGGGCCGGCCGGTGAACACTGAAGCTTTCTTT.

The CDR3 nucleotides read TGTGCCAGCAGCCTAGGACAGTCGACCGGGGAGCTGTTTTTT. Encoded protein: CASSLGQSTGELFF. The chain has TRBV27 and TRBJ2-2, with D possibly TRBD1 on 6 matching bases. There are 14 residues in the CDR3. Trimming removed 6 bases from V and 5 bases from J, with 13 bases in between. Looked up from germline, CDR1 is MNHEY and CDR2 is SMNVEV (reference sequence).

The chain carries TRBV30 and TRBJ2-3; 8 bases map to TRBD2. The J segment lost 4 bases and the V segment lost 8 bases, leaving 8 bases of the junction unmatched. This CDR3 has 13 amino acids. CDR1 and CDR2 from the germline V gene are GTSNPN and SVGIG (reference sequence). The CDR3 loop reads CATGTRRADTQYF. The DNA of the CDR3 is TGTGCCACCGGGACTAGGAGGGCAGATACGCAGTATTTT.

This rearrangement joins TRBV29-1 to TRBJ1-1; D remains unclear. The germline V and J ends were trimmed by 0 bases and 6 bases, with 17 bases remaining between them. CDR3 length equals 15 residues. From germline, CDR1 is SQVTM and CDR2 ANQGSEA. This CDR3 is CSVEDPSGLSAEAFF. The CDR3, as DNA: TGCAGCGTTGAAGATCCCTCGGGATTGTCGGCTGAAGCTTTCTTT. The full variable domain, its missing parts supplied by reference TRBV29-1 and TRBJ1-1, is SAVISQKPSRDICQRGTSLTIQCQVDSQVTMMFWYRQQPGQSLTLIATANQGSEATYESGFVIDKFPISRPNLTFSTLTVSNMSPEDSSIYLCSVEDPSGLSAEAFFGQGTRLTVV.

This chain joins TRBV7-2 and TRBJ2-7; a possible D gene is TRBD1 (5 bases). The CDR3 loop spans 15 amino acids. V lost 1 base and J lost 4, with 14 bases in between. In germline, CDR1 is SGHTA, CDR2 FQGNSA. CDR3 loop: CASSLGGAPQYEQYF. The CDR3 nucleotides are TGTGCCAGCAGCTTAGGGGGCGCCCCCCAATACGAGCAGTACTTC.

The genes are TRBV7-8 and TRBJ2-7; 12 bases are shared with TRBD2. The J segment lost 2 bases and the V segment lost 5 bases, leaving 7 bases of the junction unmatched. The length of the CDR3 is 16 residues. Germline V CDR1 and CDR2: SGHVS, FQNEAQ. In DNA, the CDR3 is TGTGCCAGCAGCCCCCGAACTAGCGGGGGGACCTACGAGCAGTACTTC. Protein: CASSPRTSGGTYEQYF.

The genes are TRBV5-6 and TRBJ1-1; TRBD1 might be the D (6 bases). Germline V gene data show CDR1 as SGHDT and CDR2 as YYEEEE. The CDR3 loop spans 14 amino acids. The ends were cut back, 1 base at V and 1 base at J, with 8 bases in the middle. The CDR3 DNA reads TGTGCCAGCAGCTTGAGACAGGCGAACACTGAAGCTTTCTTT. Translated: CASSLRQANTEAFF.

Worth noting for this clone: This same CDR3 is encoded by further DNA sequences in the sample. The chain uses TRBV7-2 and TRBJ2-3; D might be TRBD2 (5 bases). Germline-derived CDR1 and CDR2 are SGHTA and FQGNSA. Between the trimmed V and J ends, which lost 0 bases and 1 base, there was a span of 8 bases. The CDR3 runs 15 residues. The CDR3 spells CASSLAGARTDTQYF. In DNA, the CDR3 is TGTGCCAGCAGCTTAGCGGGAGCCCGCACAGATACGCAGTATTTT.

This chain uses TRBV19 with TRBJ2-2; 7 positions match TRBD2. J gave up 5 bases and V 3 bases, and 6 bases lay outside the gene matches. The germline CDR1 and CDR2 sequences are LNHDA and SQIVND (reference sequence). This CDR3 spans 15 amino acids. In DNA, the CDR3 is TGTGCCAGTAGTATCCATGGGGGGGTTACCGGGGAGCTGTTTTTT. Its protein is CASSIHGGVTGELFF.

The V call is TRBV4-3, the J call TRBJ2-7; TRBD2 aligns across 7 bases. The J segment lost 9 bases and the V segment lost 0 bases, leaving 5 bases of the junction unmatched. The germline V gene encodes CDR1 LGHNA and CDR2 YSLEER. The CDR3 is 13 amino acids. The CDR3 loop reads CASSQEASGVQYF. Written as DNA, the CDR3 is TGCGCCAGCAGCCAAGAGGCTAGCGGAGTGCAGTACTTC.

The V gene is TRBV9, the J gene TRBJ2-3, with 7 bases aligning to TRBD1. The CDR3 is made up of 15 amino acids. Unmatched junction bases numbered 4, after V lost 3 bases and J lost 0 bases. The V gene's germline CDR1 is SGDLS and CDR2 YYNGEE. DNA of the CDR3: TGTGCCAGCAGCGCACGACAGGGAAGCACAGATACGCAGTATTTT. Its protein product is CASSARQGSTDTQYF.

CDR3 protein: CASSLGIATGTGAGANVLTF. DNA for the CDR3: TGTGCCAGCAGCTTAGGAATAGCCACCGGGACAGGGGCTGGGGCCAACGTCCTGACTTTC. V is TRBV11-3 and J is TRBJ2-6, with TRBD1 identical over 10 bases. The CDR3 is made up of 20 amino acids. Unmatched junction bases numbered 11, after V lost 1 base and J lost 2 bases. Germline V gene sequence: CDR1 SGHNT, CDR2 YENEEA.

The chain employs TRBV19 and TRBJ2-2, with TRBD1 matching 9 bases. Losses at the gene ends were 3 bases for V and 5 bases for J; bases not matched to a gene: 7. Germline V gene data show CDR1 as LNHDA and CDR2 as SQIVND (reference sequence). CDR3 length: 16 residues. The CDR3 nucleotides are TGTGCCAGTAGTATGGGACAGGGAGGGCGGACCGGGGAGCTGTTTTTT. This sequence encodes CASSMGQGGRTGELFF.

This sequence joins TRBV6-6 and TRBJ1-2; TRBD1 matches at 8 bases. This CDR3 comprises 14 residues. Germline CDR1 and CDR2: MNHNY and SVGAGI (reference sequence). The junction had 5 bases not matched to a gene; V was cut back by 7 bases and J by 1 base. This CDR3 reads CASTTGGGNYGYTF. The CDR3 DNA reads TGTGCCAGCACAACAGGGGGAGGTAACTATGGCTACACCTTC.

The chain carries TRBV7-6 and TRBJ1-1; 9 nucleotides agree with TRBD1. V lost 5 bases and J lost 4; bases outside the gene matches: 8. Germline V gives CDR1 SGHVS, CDR2 FNYEAQ. This CDR3 has 15 amino acids. The CDR3 coding sequence is TGTGCCAGCAGCGAACAGGGGGCCGGCCTCACTGAAGCTTTCTTT. Translation gives CASSEQGAGLTEAFF.